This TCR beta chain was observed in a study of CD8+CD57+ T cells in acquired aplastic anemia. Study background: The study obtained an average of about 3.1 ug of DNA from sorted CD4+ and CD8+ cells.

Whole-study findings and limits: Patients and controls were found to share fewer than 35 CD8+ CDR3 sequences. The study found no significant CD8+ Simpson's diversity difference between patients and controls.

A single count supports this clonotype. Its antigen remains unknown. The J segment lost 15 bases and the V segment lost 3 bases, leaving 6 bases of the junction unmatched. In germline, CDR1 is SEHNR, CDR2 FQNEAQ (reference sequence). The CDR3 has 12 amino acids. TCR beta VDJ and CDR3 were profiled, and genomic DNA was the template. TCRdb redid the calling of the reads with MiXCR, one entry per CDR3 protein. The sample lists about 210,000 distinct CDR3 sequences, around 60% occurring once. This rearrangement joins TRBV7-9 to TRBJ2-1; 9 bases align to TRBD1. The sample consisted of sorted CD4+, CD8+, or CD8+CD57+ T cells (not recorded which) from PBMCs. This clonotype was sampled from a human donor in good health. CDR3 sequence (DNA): TGTGCCAGCAGCTTGCCTACAGGGGGCCTGTTCTTC. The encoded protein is CASSLPTGGLFF.